This T cell receptor beta chain came from a study of cytomegalovirus exposure and HLA in healthy donors. Study overall: Out of roughly 170 million T cells, an earlier analysis found over 90 million unique TCR beta sequences in total.

PCR employed 60 Vbeta and 13 Jbeta primers. Produced via immunoSEQ multiplex PCR; TCRdb's table is partial and in-frame only. The sample holds 110,000 to 150,000 clones, about 82% seen once. This CDR3 has 14 residues. V lost 0 bases and J 5 bases, leaving 11 bases between the germline ends. CDR1 SGHRS and CDR2 YFSETQ come from the germline V gene. Study findings and constraints: Some V segments could not be told apart, so they were left out, TRBV6-2 and TRBV6-3 among them.

Regarding this clone: Its target is unknown.

Everyone who donated was a healthy bone marrow donor. Unrecorded immune exposure was likely among donors, who were nominally healthy when sampled. The clonotype was recovered from a male donor in good health and CMV-seronegative. V is TRBV5-1 and J is TRBJ2-5, with a possible D match to TRBD2 (5 bases). Sequencing used PBMCs. CDR3 DNA: TGCGCCAGCAGCTTGGGGGCACCGGGGGAGACCCAGTACTTC. Translated: CASSLGAPGETQYF.